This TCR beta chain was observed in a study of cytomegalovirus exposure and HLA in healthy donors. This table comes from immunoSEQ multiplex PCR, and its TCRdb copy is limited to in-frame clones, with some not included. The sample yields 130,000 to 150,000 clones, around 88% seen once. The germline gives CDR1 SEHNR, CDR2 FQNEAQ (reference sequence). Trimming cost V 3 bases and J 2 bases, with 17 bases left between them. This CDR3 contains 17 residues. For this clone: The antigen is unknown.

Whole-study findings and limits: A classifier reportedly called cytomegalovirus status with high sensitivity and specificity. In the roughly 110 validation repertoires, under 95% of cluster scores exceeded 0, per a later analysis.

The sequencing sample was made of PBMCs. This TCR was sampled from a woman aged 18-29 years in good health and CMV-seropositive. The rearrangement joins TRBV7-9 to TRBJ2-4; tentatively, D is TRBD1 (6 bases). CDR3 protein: CASSFSGTLNTKNIQYF. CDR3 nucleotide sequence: TGTGCCAGCAGCTTTTCCGGGACACTCAATACCAAAAACATTCAGTACTTC.